This T cell receptor beta chain was recorded in a study of metastatic and nonmetastatic thyroid tumors. The CDR3 loop spans 15 amino acids. Germline assignment: CDR1 MNHNS and CDR2 SASEGT. Trimming pared 7 bases from V and 4 bases from J, leaving 20 bases between. Thyroid surgery was preceded by no treatment in any patient. Source study methods: Researchers built a distant-metastasis classifier for papillary thyroid cancer that drew on CDR3 differences across clinicopathological groups. TCRdb reassembled clones from the PCR reads with MiXCR. TCRdb's processing, not the study's, gives the V and J calls here. The profile shows 40,000 or so clones, roughly 17% of them singletons. This clone was detected ten times or more.

This chain connects TRBV6-1 to TRBJ2-7; D gene ambiguous. Sequencing was carried out using tumor tissue. The receptor was derived from a female donor with papillary thyroid cancer or a benign thyroid nodule (not recorded which). Some clones in this sample may be carry-over from other donors' samples. The CDR3 region has the DNA TGTGCCAGCACGTTAGAAGAACAGTGGGGTTACGAGCAGTACTTC. The encoded protein is CASTLEEQWGYEQYF.